Listed below are T cell receptor beta chains from one sample, sequenced in a study of blood T cell repertoires in COVID-19. Libraries were prepared by immunoSEQ multiplex PCR; TCRdb keeps only in-frame clonotypes and omits some of them. In the table there are about 110,000 clones, around 89% of which are singletons. Sequenced: peripheral blood. These receptors were obtained from a human donor in a cohort sampled during active COVID-19. Both conserved end residues are part of each CDR3. The order of the fields is CDR3 DNA, CDR3 protein, V gene, clone size, J gene, D gene. A D gene is named only where the DNA matches it firmly. The size field is filled for only some rows; it gives once, few, many or a size class.

CDR3 DNA: TGTGCCAGCAGTTTAACTAGCGGGATCTACAATGAGCAGTTCTTC; CDR3 protein: CASSLTSGIYNEQFF; V gene: TRBV28; clone size: .; J gene: TRBJ2-1; D gene: TRBD2
CDR3 DNA: TGTGCCAGCAGTTTAGGACTACCCACAGATACGCAGTATTTT; CDR3 protein: CASSLGLPTDTQYF; V gene: TRBV28; clone size: .; J gene: TRBJ2-3; D gene: .
CDR3 DNA: TGTGCCAGCAGACCTGGGACAGGGGGTGGCTACACCTTC; CDR3 protein: CASRPGTGGGYTF; V gene: TRBV6-4; clone size: .; J gene: TRBJ1-2; D gene: TRBD1
CDR3 DNA: TGCGCCAGCAGCTTGGCAGTAGGGGAGGCTGAAGCTTTCTTT; CDR3 protein: CASSLAVGEAEAFF; V gene: TRBV5-1; clone size: .; J gene: TRBJ1-1; D gene: .
CDR3 DNA: TGTGCCAGCGGATACAGGGTTGGCTACACCTTC; CDR3 protein: CASGYRVGYTF; V gene: TRBV12-3/TRBV12-4; clone size: .; J gene: TRBJ1-2; D gene: .
CDR3 DNA: TGTGCCAGCAGCCCAGGGGACAGACCCCAGCATTTT; CDR3 protein: CASSPGDRPQHF; V gene: TRBV7-2; clone size: .; J gene: TRBJ1-5; D gene: TRBD1
CDR3 DNA: TGTGCCAGCAGGTCCGCCGGGACATTCTATGGCTACACCTTC; CDR3 protein: CASRSAGTFYGYTF; V gene: TRBV27; clone size: .; J gene: TRBJ1-2; D gene: .
CDR3 DNA: TGTGCCAGCAGTCCTACCCTCTGGGACTTATATACTCGGTACTTC; CDR3 protein: CASSPTLWDLYTRYF; V gene: TRBV28; clone size: .; J gene: TRBJ2-7; D gene: .
CDR3 DNA: TGTGCCAGCAGTTTGATGAGCGGTTCCTACGAGCAGTACTTC; CDR3 protein: CASSLMSGSYEQYF; V gene: TRBV27; clone size: .; J gene: TRBJ2-7; D gene: .
CDR3 DNA: TGTGCCACCAGCAGCCGACAGATACCCAATCAGCCCCAGCATTTT; CDR3 protein: CATSSRQIPNQPQHF; V gene: TRBV15; clone size: .; J gene: TRBJ1-5; D gene: .
CDR3 DNA: TGCGCCAGCAGCTCCGGGACACCCTCACAAGAGACCCAGTACTTC; CDR3 protein: CASSSGTPSQETQYF; V gene: TRBV5-1; clone size: .; J gene: TRBJ2-5; D gene: .
CDR3 DNA: TGTGCCAGCAGCGTAGTGACTTCTGGGGCCAACGTCCTGACTTTC; CDR3 protein: CASSVVTSGANVLTF; V gene: TRBV9; clone size: .; J gene: TRBJ2-6; D gene: .
CDR3 DNA: TGTGCCAGTAGTATGGCACTCCCGAGCGGCAATCAGCCCCAGCATTTT; CDR3 protein: CASSMALPSGNQPQHF; V gene: TRBV19; clone size: .; J gene: TRBJ1-5; D gene: .
CDR3 DNA: TGCGCCAGCAGCCCCGGGGGGTCTTCACCCCTCCACTTT; CDR3 protein: CASSPGGSSPLHF; V gene: TRBV5-1; clone size: .; J gene: TRBJ1-6; D gene: .
CDR3 DNA: TGTGCCAGCACCCGAGGACTAGCGGGAGGGCCGGAAGGGGAGCTGTTTTTT; CDR3 protein: CASTRGLAGGPEGELFF; V gene: TRBV2; clone size: .; J gene: TRBJ2-2; D gene: TRBD2
CDR3 DNA: TGTGCCACCTCCCCTGGCAGGGGGCTCGGCGGGGAGCTGTTTTTT; CDR3 protein: CATSPGRGLGGELFF; V gene: TRBV24-1; clone size: few; J gene: TRBJ2-2; D gene: TRBD1
CDR3 DNA: TGTGCCAGCAGCTTGGGGACAGGGGCCTACGAGCAGTACTTC; CDR3 protein: CASSLGTGAYEQYF; V gene: TRBV5-4; clone size: .; J gene: TRBJ2-7; D gene: TRBD1
CDR3 DNA: TGTGCCAGCAGTCCGACTAGCGGGGTTAGCACAGATACGCAGTATTTT; CDR3 protein: CASSPTSGVSTDTQYF; V gene: TRBV2; clone size: once; J gene: TRBJ2-3; D gene: TRBD2
CDR3 DNA: TGCGCCAGCAGCCCCAGGGGTGGGACAGGGCAAGATACGCAGTATTTT; CDR3 protein: CASSPRGGTGQDTQYF; V gene: TRBV5-1; clone size: .; J gene: TRBJ2-3; D gene: TRBD1
CDR3 DNA: TGTGCCAGCAATGTGGGGGGGGGCCCCTACGAGCAGTACTTC; CDR3 protein: CASNVGGGPYEQYF; V gene: TRBV6-5; clone size: .; J gene: TRBJ2-7; D gene: .
CDR3 DNA: TGCGCCAGCAGCTTGGCCTTGACAGGGTGGGGTTCACCCCTCCACTTT; CDR3 protein: CASSLALTGWGSPLHF; V gene: TRBV5-1; clone size: .; J gene: TRBJ1-6; D gene: TRBD1
CDR3 DNA: TGCGCCAGCAGCTGGAGACAGGGGAGCTCTGGGGCCAACGTCCTGACTTTC; CDR3 protein: CASSWRQGSSGANVLTF; V gene: TRBV5-1; clone size: .; J gene: TRBJ2-6; D gene: TRBD1
CDR3 DNA: TGTGCCAGCAGCTTGACGCGGGACACAGATACGCAGTATTTT; CDR3 protein: CASSLTRDTDTQYF; V gene: TRBV5-4; clone size: .; J gene: TRBJ2-3; D gene: .
CDR3 DNA: TGCGCCAGCAGCTTAGGGACTAGCGGGGGATCTAGCACAGATACGCAGTATTTT; CDR3 protein: CASSLGTSGGSSTDTQYF; V gene: TRBV5-1; clone size: .; J gene: TRBJ2-3; D gene: TRBD2
CDR3 DNA: TGTGCCAGTAGTCGGGGACAGGGCCGTACAGATACGCAGTATTTT; CDR3 protein: CASSRGQGRTDTQYF; V gene: TRBV19; clone size: .; J gene: TRBJ2-3; D gene: TRBD1
CDR3 DNA: TGTGCCAGCAGAAGGGGCACTGAAGCTTTCTTT; CDR3 protein: CASRRGTEAFF; V gene: TRBV6-5; clone size: .; J gene: TRBJ1-1; D gene: .
CDR3 DNA: TGTGCCAGCAGCCCGATCGGGACAGTCTACACCTTC; CDR3 protein: CASSPIGTVYTF; V gene: TRBV14; clone size: .; J gene: TRBJ1-2; D gene: TRBD1
CDR3 DNA: TGTGCCAGCAGCTTGGGGACTAGCGGGGGGCCAGATACGCAGTATTTT; CDR3 protein: CASSLGTSGGPDTQYF; V gene: TRBV5-4; clone size: .; J gene: TRBJ2-3; D gene: TRBD2
CDR3 DNA: TGTGCCAGCAGCGGACAGGGTAGAAATTCACCCCTCCACTTT; CDR3 protein: CASSGQGRNSPLHF; V gene: TRBV6-2/TRBV6-3; clone size: once; J gene: TRBJ1-6; D gene: TRBD1
CDR3 DNA: TGTGCCAGCAATCCGGCTGCGGGGCGGCGCGAGCAGTACTTC; CDR3 protein: CASNPAAGRREQYF; V gene: TRBV6-5; clone size: .; J gene: TRBJ2-7; D gene: .
CDR3 DNA: TGTGCCAGCACCCAGGGAGGGGACGGGGAGCTGTTTTTT; CDR3 protein: CASTQGGDGELFF; V gene: TRBV9; clone size: .; J gene: TRBJ2-2; D gene: TRBD2
CDR3 DNA: TGTGCCAGCTCACCACCGCGGCCCCTGGGGCGAGAGACCCAGTACTTC; CDR3 protein: CASSPPRPLGRETQYF; V gene: TRBV18; clone size: .; J gene: TRBJ2-5; D gene: .
CDR3 DNA: TGTGCCAGCAGTCCAAGTAGCGGGGGGGTCACAGATACGCAGTATTTT; CDR3 protein: CASSPSSGGVTDTQYF; V gene: TRBV6-4; clone size: .; J gene: TRBJ2-3; D gene: TRBD2
CDR3 DNA: TGCGCCAGCAGCTGGAGCGGGACCAGCACAGATACGCAGTATTTT; CDR3 protein: CASSWSGTSTDTQYF; V gene: TRBV5-1; clone size: once; J gene: TRBJ2-3; D gene: TRBD2
CDR3 DNA: TGTGCCAGCAGCCCACAGGGACAAGGGGGCTACGAGCAGTACTTC; CDR3 protein: CASSPQGQGGYEQYF; V gene: TRBV9; clone size: .; J gene: TRBJ2-7; D gene: .
CDR3 DNA: TGTGCCATCAGTCGGCGGGGGCCGAGCACAGATACGCAGTATTTT; CDR3 protein: CAISRRGPSTDTQYF; V gene: TRBV10-3; clone size: .; J gene: TRBJ2-3; D gene: .
CDR3 DNA: TGCGCCAGCAGCCAAGGCTTTGGAGGGCCGAACGAAAAACTGTTTTTT; CDR3 protein: CASSQGFGGPNEKLFF; V gene: TRBV4-3; clone size: .; J gene: TRBJ1-4; D gene: .
CDR3 DNA: TGTGCCACCAGTGATGTCGGGGATAGGGATACGCAGTATTTT; CDR3 protein: CATSDVGDRDTQYF; V gene: TRBV24-1; clone size: .; J gene: TRBJ2-3; D gene: .
CDR3 DNA: TGTGCCAGCAGCTTATCCTATATGAACACTGAAGCTTTCTTT; CDR3 protein: CASSLSYMNTEAFF; V gene: TRBV7-2; clone size: .; J gene: TRBJ1-1; D gene: .
CDR3 DNA: TGTGCCAGCAGGCGACCTACAGGGGCGAGGGTCCAGTACTTC; CDR3 protein: CASRRPTGARVQYF; V gene: TRBV11-2; clone size: few; J gene: TRBJ2-5; D gene: TRBD1
CDR3 DNA: TGTGCCAGCTCACCACGGGCAGGGGGCGGCTATGGCTACACCTTC; CDR3 protein: CASSPRAGGGYGYTF; V gene: TRBV18; clone size: .; J gene: TRBJ1-2; D gene: TRBD1
CDR3 DNA: TGTGCCAGCAGCCCGACAGGGAACACTGAAGCTTTCTTT; CDR3 protein: CASSPTGNTEAFF; V gene: TRBV3-1/TRBV3-2; clone size: .; J gene: TRBJ1-1; D gene: .
CDR3 DNA: TGCGCCAGCAGCCAAGGGACCGGGGGCGGGAGGGTAGATACGCAGTATTTT; CDR3 protein: CASSQGTGGGRVDTQYF; V gene: TRBV4-1; clone size: .; J gene: TRBJ2-3; D gene: TRBD2
CDR3 DNA: TGTGCCAGTAGTATGCAGGGTGGTCAGCCCCAGCATTTT; CDR3 protein: CASSMQGGQPQHF; V gene: TRBV19; clone size: .; J gene: TRBJ1-5; D gene: .
CDR3 DNA: TGCGCCAGCAGCTTGCAAGTCGGGAGCTCTGGCACAGATACGCAGTATTTT; CDR3 protein: CASSLQVGSSGTDTQYF; V gene: TRBV5-1; clone size: .; J gene: TRBJ2-3; D gene: .
CDR3 DNA: TGTGCCAGCAGCCAAGATCTGGGGGGGGGAGATCGCAATGAGCAGTTCTTC; CDR3 protein: CASSQDLGGGDRNEQFF; V gene: TRBV3-1/TRBV3-2; clone size: .; J gene: TRBJ2-1; D gene: TRBD2
CDR3 DNA: TGTGCCAGTAGGGAAGGACAGGGGGCGAATTCACCCCTCCACTTT; CDR3 protein: CASREGQGANSPLHF; V gene: TRBV19; clone size: .; J gene: TRBJ1-6; D gene: TRBD1
CDR3 DNA: TGCGCCAGCAGCTCGGGGACAGGGGGACGTCGGGATGGCTACACCTTC; CDR3 protein: CASSSGTGGRRDGYTF; V gene: TRBV5-1; clone size: .; J gene: TRBJ1-2; D gene: TRBD1
CDR3 DNA: TGTGCCAGCAGCCTCCCGGTGGGCTCAGCCTTCGATACGCAGTATTTT; CDR3 protein: CASSLPVGSAFDTQYF; V gene: TRBV13; clone size: .; J gene: TRBJ2-3; D gene: .
CDR3 DNA: TGTGCCAGCAGACTCACAGGGGGCGAGCAGTACTTC; CDR3 protein: CASRLTGGEQYF; V gene: TRBV28; clone size: .; J gene: TRBJ2-7; D gene: TRBD1
CDR3 DNA: TGTGCCAGTAGTACCCGAGGGACTAGACAAAGCGGGGAGCTGTTTTTT; CDR3 protein: CASSTRGTRQSGELFF; V gene: TRBV19; clone size: .; J gene: TRBJ2-2; D gene: TRBD2
CDR3 DNA: TGTGCCAGCAGTGAATCACTAGCGGGGTCCTACGAGCAGTACTTC; CDR3 protein: CASSESLAGSYEQYF; V gene: TRBV25-1; clone size: .; J gene: TRBJ2-7; D gene: TRBD2
CDR3 DNA: TGTGCCAGCAGTTCAAGGACAGGTCCTTCTAACTATGGCTACACCTTC; CDR3 protein: CASSSRTGPSNYGYTF; V gene: TRBV27; clone size: .; J gene: TRBJ1-2; D gene: TRBD1
CDR3 DNA: TGTGCCAGCAGCTTGTTTGGCGGGGGGGCCTACACAGATACGCAGTATTTT; CDR3 protein: CASSLFGGGAYTDTQYF; V gene: TRBV5-6; clone size: once; J gene: TRBJ2-3; D gene: TRBD2
CDR3 DNA: TGTGCCAGCAGCGTAGCAGGGTCCGGGGCCAACGTCCTGACTTTC; CDR3 protein: CASSVAGSGANVLTF; V gene: TRBV9; clone size: .; J gene: TRBJ2-6; D gene: .
CDR3 DNA: TGTGCCAGCAGCCAAACCGATCTTCTAGCGGTAAGCTCCTACGAGCAGTACTTC; CDR3 protein: CASSQTDLLAVSSYEQYF; V gene: TRBV3-1/TRBV3-2; clone size: .; J gene: TRBJ2-7; D gene: TRBD2
CDR3 DNA: TGTGCCAGCAGTTACCGGGACAGGGAAGAGCAGTTCTTC; CDR3 protein: CASSYRDREEQFF; V gene: TRBV12-3/TRBV12-4; clone size: .; J gene: TRBJ2-1; D gene: TRBD1
CDR3 DNA: TGTGCCAGCAGACCCAACTCAGGGGCTGGGGCCTACACCTTC; CDR3 protein: CASRPNSGAGAYTF; V gene: TRBV27; clone size: few; J gene: TRBJ1-2; D gene: .
CDR3 DNA: TGCGCCAGCAGTCTCTTCCCCCCGACGCAGGGGGCGGGCACCGGGGAGCTGTTTTTT; CDR3 protein: CASSLFPPTQGAGTGELFF; V gene: TRBV5-1; clone size: .; J gene: TRBJ2-2; D gene: TRBD1
CDR3 DNA: TGTGCCAGCAGCCAATGGGAGCTCCAGGATGAGCAGTTCTTC; CDR3 protein: CASSQWELQDEQFF; V gene: TRBV3-1/TRBV3-2; clone size: .; J gene: TRBJ2-1; D gene: .